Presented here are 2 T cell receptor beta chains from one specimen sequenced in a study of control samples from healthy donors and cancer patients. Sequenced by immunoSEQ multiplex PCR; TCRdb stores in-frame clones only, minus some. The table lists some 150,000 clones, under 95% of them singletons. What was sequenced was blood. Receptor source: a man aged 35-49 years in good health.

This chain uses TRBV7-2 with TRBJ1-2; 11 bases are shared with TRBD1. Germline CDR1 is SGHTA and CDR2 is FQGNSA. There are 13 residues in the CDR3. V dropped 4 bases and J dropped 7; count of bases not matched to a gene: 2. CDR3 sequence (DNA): TGTGCCAGCAGCTCAGGACAGGGGGCTGGCTACACCTTC. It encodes CASSSGQGAGYTF.

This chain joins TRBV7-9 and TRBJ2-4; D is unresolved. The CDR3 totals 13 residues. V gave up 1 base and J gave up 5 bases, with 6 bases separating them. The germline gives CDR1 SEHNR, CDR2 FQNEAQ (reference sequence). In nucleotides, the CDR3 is TGTGCCAGCAGCTTAGATCCGCAAAACATTCAGTACTTC. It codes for CASSLDPQNIQYF.